These 28 T cell receptor beta chains originate from one sample sequenced in a study of molecular identifiers for immune sequencing clone quantification. TCRdb processed the PCR reads anew with MiXCR; each CDR3 protein has one entry. Of more than 250,000 distinct CDR3 sequences in the sample, about a fifth were seen once. The material sequenced was naive CD8+ T cells from blood, with Jurkat cell RNA spiked in. Subset defined: FACS-sorted CD8+CD4-CCR7+CD45RA+ naive T cells. Every receptor here comes from a human donor in good health. Some libraries in this study had Jurkat cell RNA spiked in.

The chain couples TRBV6-2 or TRBV6-3 to TRBJ2-5, with D maybe TRBD1 (6 bases). Germline V gene lookup returns CDR1 MNHEY and CDR2 SVGEGT. Trimming cost V 6 bases and J 7 bases, with 12 bases left between them. This CDR3 region has 12 residues. The CDR3 nucleotides are TGTGCCAGCAGACCCCAGACAGGGACCCAGTACTTC. It translates to CASRPQTGTQYF.

About this clonotype: A much larger clonotype is one base distant, so this may be a read error. The CDR3 reads CAISNPGLAITDTQYF. The CDR3 nucleotides read TGTGCCATCAGTAACCCGGGACTAGCGATCACAGATACGCAGTATTTT. The chain employs TRBV6-6 and TRBJ2-3, with 10 bases aligning to TRBD2. The CDR3 is made up of 16 amino acids. The germline gives CDR1 MNHNY, CDR2 SVGAGI (reference sequence).

This clonotype was counted ten times or more. This sequence joins TRBV7-6 and TRBJ2-7, with 8 bases lining up with TRBD1. Trimming at V came to 4 bases and at J to 2 bases, leaving 7 bases not matched to a gene. Germline CDR1 and CDR2: SGHVS and FNYEAQ. This CDR3 is built from 15 residues. As DNA, the CDR3 is TGTGCCAGCAGCTCCTGGGACAGGAGCACCTACGAGCAGTACTTC. Its translation is CASSSWDRSTYEQYF.

This clonotype was observed at least ten times. The V gene is TRBV6-5, the J gene TRBJ1-1; D call uncertain. CDR1 and CDR2 (germline): MNHEY, SVGAGI. Trimming cost V 3 bases and J 0 bases, with 11 bases left between them. CDR3 length: 15 amino acids. The CDR3: CASSYAIGLNTEAFF. The CDR3 coding sequence is TGTGCCAGCAGTTATGCAATAGGGCTGAACACTGAAGCTTTCTTT.

Of note for this clonotype: It is likely a read error, because the conserved phenylalanine at the end of the CDR3 is missing. The V call is TRBV28, the J call TRBJ2-3; D is possibly TRBD1 or TRBD2 (5 bases each). This CDR3 is built from 13 residues. CDR1 and CDR2 (germline): MDHEN, SYDVKM. Trimming took 9 bases from V and 2 from J, leaving 12 bases between them. CDR3: CASLGDYTDTQYL. The CDR3 nucleotides read TGTGCCAGTCTGGGGGATTACACAGATACGCAGTATTTA.

This clonotype was picked up a small number of times. A clone one base away is much larger, so this may be a read error. V usage is TRBV9 and J usage is TRBJ1-5; no definite D call. CDR1 SGDLS and CDR2 YYNGEE come from the germline V gene. This CDR3 region has 16 residues. The CDR3 loop reads CASSTQDRYSNQPRHF. Written as DNA, the CDR3 is TGTGCCAGCAGCACCCAAGACCGGTATAGCAATCAGCCCCGGCATTTT. Based on the CDR3 plus reference TRBV9 and TRBJ1-5, the full variable domain is DSGVTQTPKHLITATGQRVTLRCSPRSGDLSVYWYQQSLDQGLQFLIQYYNGEERAKGNILERFSAQQFPDLHSELNLSSLELGDSALYFCASSTQDRYSNQPRHFGDGTRLSIL.

This clonotype was picked up many times. The chain combines TRBV19 with TRBJ2-1, with TRBD2 identical over 10 bases. The ends lost 4 bases at V and 3 bases at J; junction bases unmatched: 3. CDR3 size: 15 residues. The germline CDR1 and CDR2 sequences are LNHDA and SQIVND (reference sequence). CDR3 in amino acids: CASSTLAGIYNEQFF. CDR3 nucleotides: TGTGCCAGTAGTACACTAGCGGGAATCTACAATGAGCAGTTCTTC. Full variable domain (remainder filled in from reference TRBV19 and TRBJ2-1): DGGITQSPKYLFRKEGQNVTLSCEQNLNHDAMYWYRQDPGQGLRLIYYSQIVNDFQKGDIAEGYSVSREKKESFPLTVTSAQKNPTAFYLCASSTLAGIYNEQFFGPGTRLTVL.

Remarks on this clonotype: It is likely a read error, because the conserved phenylalanine at the end of the CDR3 is missing. The chain recombines TRBV7-2 with TRBJ2-7; 7 nucleotides match TRBD1. V trimming: 3 bases; J trimming: 2 bases; junction bases outside the gene matches: 4. Germline V gene data show CDR1 as SGHTA and CDR2 as FQGNSA. CDR3 size: 14 residues. CDR3 amino acids: CASSFRDRAYEQYL. In DNA form, the CDR3 reads TGTGCCAGCAGCTTCCGGGACAGAGCCTACGAGCAGTACTTA.

This clonotype showed up many times. V and J are TRBV9 and TRBJ2-2; tentatively, D is TRBD2 (6 bases). V was trimmed by 0 bases and J by 3 bases, leaving 12 bases between them. CDR1 SGDLS and CDR2 YYNGEE come from the germline V gene. This CDR3 has 16 amino acids. CDR3: CASSVEGGKDTGELFF. The DNA of the CDR3 is TGTGCCAGCAGCGTAGAGGGCGGGAAGGACACCGGGGAGCTGTTTTTT.

The genes are TRBV28 and TRBJ2-5; 7 bases fit TRBD1. The germline CDR1 and CDR2 sequences are MDHEN and SYDVKM. Trimming at V came to 6 bases and at J to 4 bases, leaving 5 bases not matched to a gene. The CDR3 has 13 residues. The CDR3 here is CASRLTGVETQYF. CDR3 sequence (DNA): TGTGCCAGCAGACTCACAGGGGTAGAGACCCAGTACTTC.

About this clonotype itself: Given a much more abundant clone one base away, this may be a read error. This is likely a read error, given that the CDR3 carries no conserved phenylalanine or tryptophan at its end. Written as DNA, the CDR3 is TGTGCCAGCAGCCAAGGGACCGACAGCATGAACACTGAAGCTTTCTCT. Residues: CASSQGTDSMNTEAFS. The chain recombines TRBV14 with TRBJ1-1, with D possibly TRBD1 on 5 matching bases. The V gene's germline CDR1 is SGHDN and CDR2 FVKESK. This CDR3 contains 16 residues. The V gene lost 1 base and the J gene lost 0 bases, with 12 bases spanning the gap.

V usage is TRBV20-1 and J usage is TRBJ2-7, with a weak D call TRBD2 (6 bases). The germline V gene encodes CDR1 DFQATT and CDR2 SNEGSKA (reference sequence). The CDR3 spans 14 residues. V lost 6 bases to trimming and J lost 3 bases, with 18 bases between them. The CDR3 DNA follows: TGCAGTGCACCCAGTACCGGGAGCTACTACGAGCAGTACTTC. Its protein product is CSAPSTGSYYEQYF.

This clonotype was seen repeatedly, ten times or more. The DNA of the CDR3 is TGTGCCAGCAGCTTAGCCCTCCGACTAGCGGGAGACACCGGGGAGCTGTTTTTT. Protein: CASSLALRLAGDTGELFF. The V and J genes are TRBV7-6 and TRBJ2-2, with 12 bases matching TRBD2. This CDR3 has 18 amino acids. J lost 3 bases, V lost 0 bases, and 5 bases had no gene match. Germline CDR1 reads SGHVS; CDR2 reads FNYEAQ. The full variable domain, with the rest looked up from reference TRBV7-6 and TRBJ2-2, is GAGVSQSPRYKVTKRGQDVALRCDPISGHVSLYWYRQALGQGPEFLTYFNYEAQQDKSGLPNDRFSAERPEGSISTLTIQRTEQRDSAMYRCASSLALRLAGDTGELFFGEGSRLTVL.

The chain joins TRBV11-2 to TRBJ1-4; 9 bases are a match to TRBD1. V gave up 4 bases and J gave up 7 bases; unmatched junction bases: 4. This CDR3 is built from 14 residues. Germline loops: CDR1 SGHAT, CDR2 FQNNGV. Here the CDR3 reads CASSSGTGLEKLFF. CDR3 DNA: TGTGCCAGCAGCTCCGGGACAGGGCTTGAAAAACTGTTTTTT.

This clonotype appeared a single time. A much bigger clone sits one base away, suggesting this may be a read error. The CDR3 loop reads CASSPRPGAASPLHF. CDR3 nucleotides: TGTGCCAGCAGCCCCCGGCCAGGCGCCGCTTCACCCCTCCACTTT. The V gene is TRBV7-6, the J gene TRBJ1-6; D unresolved. The V end was cut by 5 bases, the J end by 9 bases, with 17 bases between. This CDR3 comprises 15 residues. Germline V gene data show CDR1 as SGHVS and CDR2 as FNYEAQ. Full variable domain (remainder filled in from reference TRBV7-6 and TRBJ1-6): GAGVSQSPRYKVTKRGQDVALRCDPISGHVSLYWYRQALGQGPEFLTYFNYEAQQDKSGLPNDRFSAERPEGSISTLTIQRTEQRDSAMYRCASSPRPGAASPLHFGNGTRLTVT.

The chain couples TRBV4-1 to TRBJ2-7; a weak D match, TRBD2 (6 bases). V shed 3 bases and J shed 2 bases, with 11 bases lying between them. There are 14 residues in the CDR3. Per the germline V gene, CDR1 is MGHRA and CDR2 is YSYEKL. In DNA, the CDR3 is TGCGCCAGCAGCCAGGAGGGTTGGGCCTACGAGCAGTACTTC. Translating gives CASSQEGWAYEQYF.

This clonotype was found a few times. The germline gene is not matched at one end of the junction; a read error may be the cause. The chain joins TRBV10-2 to TRBJ1-3; no clear D gene. CDR1 and CDR2 (germline): WSHSY, SAAADI. The CDR3 extends over 15 amino acids. This chain's CDR3 is CASGEGRSSGNTIYF. The CDR3 nucleotides are TGCGCCAGCGGTGAAGGCAGGTCCTCTGGAAACACCATATATTTT.

The chain has TRBV29-1 and TRBJ2-1; 14 bases are shared with TRBD2. J lost 9 bases, V lost 4 bases, and 11 bases had no gene match. The germline CDR1 and CDR2 sequences are SQVTM and ANQGSEA. The CDR3 is 16 amino acids. The CDR3 loop is CSVGAGLAGDLGEQFF. The CDR3 region has the DNA TGCAGCGTTGGAGCGGGACTAGCGGGAGACCTCGGTGAGCAGTTCTTC.

As regards this clonotype: This sequence may be a read error, since a much larger clone differs from it by one base. The chain carries TRBV5-5 and TRBJ1-1; TRBD1 might be the D (6 bases). Germline loops: CDR1 SGHKS, CDR2 YYEKEE (reference sequence). This CDR3 has 13 residues. The CDR3 DNA reads as TGTGCCTGCAGCTTGGGGCAGGGGCTTGAAGCTTTCTTT. Amino acids: CACSLGQGLEAFF.

In this sample, this clonotype turned up many times. The chain carries TRBV9 and TRBJ2-3, with D possibly matching TRBD1 (7 bases). Looked up from germline, CDR1 is SGDLS and CDR2 is YYNGEE. Trimming shortened V by 1 base and J by 2 bases, and 17 bases separated the two germline ends. The length of the CDR3 is 17 residues. In DNA form, the CDR3 reads TGTGCCAGCAGCGTATCCCCCCAGGGGGGCCCCACAGATACGCAGTATTTT. This codes for CASSVSPQGGPTDTQYF.

This clonotype was seen ten or more times. V usage is TRBV7-9 and J usage is TRBJ1-1, with D possibly TRBD1 on 6 matching bases. The CDR3 covers 13 residues. V lost 4 bases to trimming and J lost 0 bases, with 6 bases between them. Germline CDR1 and CDR2: SEHNR and FQNEAQ (reference sequence). The CDR3 sequence is CASSWDMNTEAFF. The CDR3 nucleotides are TGTGCCAGCAGCTGGGACATGAACACTGAAGCTTTCTTT.

This clonotype was counted at least ten times. The rearrangement joins TRBV12-3 or TRBV12-4 to TRBJ2-4, with D unresolved. CDR3 length: 13 amino acids. Trimming left V 3 bases short and J 8 bases short, with 11 bases between. CDR3 sequence: CASSFSLEDIQYF. DNA for the CDR3: TGTGCCAGCAGTTTTAGCTTAGAAGACATTCAGTACTTC.

In its sample, this clonotype was seen once. This clone may be a read error of a much larger clone one base away. The chain joins TRBV4-3 to TRBJ2-5; weak D call: TRBD1 (6 bases). The CDR3 has 15 residues. Trimming removed 3 bases at V and 6 bases at J, with 17 bases between. In germline, CDR1 is LGHNA, CDR2 YSLEER. In DNA, the CDR3 is TGCGCCAGCAGCCACCACCTCCGGACAGATAAGACCCAGTACTTC. Translation gives CASSHHLRTDKTQYF.

Ten or more counts support this clonotype. The V and J genes are TRBV27 and TRBJ1-1, with D maybe TRBD1 (5 bases). The germline CDR1 and CDR2 sequences are MNHEY and SMNVEV (reference sequence). V lost 3 bases, J lost 7 bases, and 15 bases lay in between. There are 14 residues in the CDR3. CDR3 sequence: CASSFVGVDGEAFF. CDR3 sequence (DNA): TGTGCCAGCAGTTTTGTAGGGGTCGATGGTGAAGCTTTCTTT.

This clonotype has just a few counts. The chain has TRBV6-1 and TRBJ2-3; D could derive from TRBD1 or TRBD2 (6 bases each). Deletions cut 3 bases from V and 4 bases from J, with 14 bases between. The CDR3 extends over 15 amino acids. The germline V gene has CDR1 MNHNS and CDR2 SASEGT. CDR3 sequence (DNA): TGTGCCAGCAGTGATCTTGTGGGGGGCGCAGATACGCAGTATTTT. It specifies CASSDLVGGADTQYF.

This clonotype was detected many times. The J gene is TRBJ1-5, the V gene TRBV27; D possibly corresponds to TRBD1 (6 bases). Germline V lookup: CDR1 MNHEY, CDR2 SMNVEV (reference sequence). This CDR3 region has 14 residues. V was shortened by 5 bases and J by 7 bases, with 15 bases between the two germline ends. In DNA, the CDR3 is TGTGCCAGCAGTAGCGGGGGGGGCGGGCAGCCCCAGCATTTT. This sequence encodes CASSSGGGGQPQHF.

This clonotype has at least ten counts. The chain recombines TRBV20-1 with TRBJ1-4; D gene uncertain. Germline V gene data show CDR1 as DFQATT and CDR2 as SNEGSKA (reference sequence). V was shortened by 2 bases and J by 0 bases, with 13 bases between the two germline ends. The CDR3 is 16 amino acids. CDR3 loop: CSARQADDATNEKLFF. CDR3 DNA sequence: TGCAGTGCTAGACAAGCCGATGATGCAACTAATGAAAAACTGTTTTTT.

This clonotype appeared a few times. V usage is TRBV11-2 and J usage is TRBJ2-1; D is ambiguous. The V end was cut by 2 bases, the J end by 8 bases, with 7 bases between. Germline V gives CDR1 SGHAT, CDR2 FQNNGV. The CDR3 spans 12 residues. The CDR3 sequence: CASSLLLDEQFF. Here the CDR3 DNA reads TGTGCCAGCAGCTTACTACTGGATGAGCAGTTCTTC.